The next 29 T cell receptor beta chains were all read from a single sample in a study of blood T cell repertoires in COVID-19. This table comes from immunoSEQ multiplex PCR, and its TCRdb copy is limited to in-frame clones, with some not included. The table shows 200,000 to 250,000 clones, with over 75% occurring only once. Sequencing was carried out using PBMCs or T cells enriched from blood (not recorded which). Receptor source: a man aged 30-40 years in a cohort exposed to, infected with or recovered from COVID-19 (not recorded which).

The V call is TRBV4-3, the J call TRBJ2-2, with D maybe TRBD1 (6 bases). CDR1 is LGHNA and CDR2 is YSLEER in the germline V gene. Trimming took off 0 bases at V and 1 base at J, with 15 bases between the two ends. There are 18 residues in the CDR3. CDR3 DNA sequence: TGCGCCAGCAGCCAAGATTGGGGGCAGGGACGGAACACCGGGGAGCTGTTTTTT. It specifies CASSQDWGQGRNTGELFF.

This rearrangement joins TRBV3-1 (or the pseudogene TRBV3-2) to TRBJ2-3; no reliable D call. The CDR3 sequence is 15 residues long. Trimming left V 2 bases short and J 0 bases short, with 9 bases between. CDR1 is LGHDT, CDR2 YNNKEL, per germline (reference sequence). This CDR3 is CASSQQLTSTDTQYF. The DNA of the CDR3 is TGTGCCAGCAGCCAACAACTAACTAGCACAGATACGCAGTATTTT.

The chain links TRBV20-1 to TRBJ2-1; D gene ambiguous. The CDR3 is made up of 11 amino acids. The germline gives CDR1 DFQATT, CDR2 SNEGSKA (reference sequence). In DNA form, the CDR3 reads TGCAGAATCCCAACCGGCAATGAGCAGTTCTTC. Encoded protein: CRIPTGNEQFF.

To note about this clone: This sample also contains other DNA sequences that code for the same CDR3. V is TRBV14 and J is TRBJ1-2; D may be TRBD1 (6 bases). The CDR3 spans 15 residues. V gave up 0 bases and J gave up 2 bases, with 10 bases separating them. CDR1 is SGHDN, CDR2 FVKESK, per germline. This chain's CDR3 is CASSQDRTANYGYTF. In DNA, the CDR3 is TGTGCCAGCAGCCAAGATCGGACAGCGAACTATGGCTACACCTTC.

The V and J genes are TRBV3-1 (or the pseudogene TRBV3-2) and TRBJ1-1; 10 bases agree with TRBD1. J was trimmed by 0 bases and V by 5 bases; bases with no gene match: 9. Germline V gene lookup returns CDR1 LGHDT and CDR2 YNNKEL (reference sequence). The length of the CDR3 is 17 residues. CDR3 region: CASSTWTGGSLNTEAFF. The CDR3 DNA reads as TGTGCCAGCAGCACCTGGACAGGGGGTTCCTTGAACACTGAAGCTTTCTTT.

The gene calls are TRBV7-2 and TRBJ1-1, with D maybe TRBD1 (6 bases). The V gene lost 1 base and the J gene lost 5 bases, with 14 bases spanning the gap. The germline gives CDR1 SGHTA, CDR2 FQGNSA. The CDR3 sequence is 15 residues long. This chain's CDR3 is CASSLGGQRGTEAFF. The CDR3 DNA sequence: TGTGCCAGCAGCTTAGGGGGGCAACGGGGAACTGAAGCTTTCTTT.

CDR3 in DNA: TGTGCCAGCAGCCCCTCGACAGGGAGGTCCTACAATGAGCAGTTCTTC. It encodes CASSPSTGRSYNEQFF. V is TRBV7-3 and J is TRBJ2-1; D is perhaps TRBD1 (7 bases). This CDR3 contains 16 residues. Germline lookup yields CDR1 SGHTA and CDR2 FQGTGA. Trimming pared 5 bases from V and 1 base from J, leaving 15 bases between.

This clone was detected once. The chain links TRBV7-9 to TRBJ2-7; 7 positions agree with TRBD1. The CDR3 covers 15 residues. Germline V gives CDR1 SEHNR, CDR2 FQNEAQ (reference sequence). The V segment lost 5 bases and the J segment 0 bases; nucleotides outside the gene matches: 7. CDR3 sequence reads: CASSQDRENSYEQYF. The CDR3 DNA sequence: TGTGCCAGCAGCCAAGACAGGGAGAACTCCTACGAGCAGTACTTC.

This sequence joins TRBV9 and TRBJ2-2; D is unclear. The CDR3 is made up of 15 amino acids. The germline V gene encodes CDR1 SGDLS and CDR2 YYNGEE. V was pared by 2 bases and J by 4 bases, with 12 bases between. The CDR3 coding sequence is TGTGCCAGCAGCGTCGTCAGCGATGGCACCGGGGAGCTGTTTTTT. It specifies CASSVVSDGTGELFF. The full variable domain, in which reference TRBV9 and TRBJ2-2 provide the parts outside the CDR3, is DSGVTQTPKHLITATGQRVTLRCSPRSGDLSVYWYQQSLDQGLQFLIQYYNGEERAKGNILERFSAQQFPDLHSELNLSSLELGDSALYFCASSVVSDGTGELFFGEGSRLTVL.

The rearrangement uses TRBV7-9 and TRBJ2-3; TRBD2 aligns across 7 bases. The germline gives CDR1 SEHNR, CDR2 FQNEAQ (reference sequence). CDR3 length: 19 amino acids. J gave up 0 bases and V 5 bases, and 17 bases lay outside the gene matches. CDR3 sequence: CASSPPLVSSGSSTDTQYF. CDR3 nucleotide sequence: TGTGCCAGCAGCCCACCTTTAGTCTCTAGCGGATCAAGCACAGATACGCAGTATTTT.

V and J are TRBV3-1 (or the pseudogene TRBV3-2) and TRBJ2-2; tentatively, D is TRBD2 (6 bases). Germline V gives CDR1 LGHDT, CDR2 YNNKEL (reference sequence). V was shortened by 2 bases and J by 9 bases, with 16 bases between the two germline ends. CDR3 length: 15 residues. In DNA form, the CDR3 reads TGTGCCAGCAGCCAATCCCGGTCCGGGAGCAGGGAGCTGTTTTTT. It encodes CASSQSRSGSRELFF.

This clone appeared a few times. The chain recombines TRBV6-4 with TRBJ2-3, with 9 bases fitting TRBD2. Germline CDR1 is MRHNA and CDR2 is SNTAGT. V lost 7 bases to trimming and J lost 3 bases; unmatched junction nucleotides: 5. This CDR3 comprises 14 residues. CDR3 nucleotides: TGTGCCAGCAAAGCGGGAGGATGGACAGATACGCAGTATTTT. Amino acids: CASKAGGWTDTQYF.

This clone was recorded once. The chain uses TRBV9 and TRBJ2-7, with TRBD2 as a possible D gene (6 bases). This CDR3 contains 14 residues. Deletions cut 8 bases from V and 3 bases from J, with 18 bases between. Germline V gene data show CDR1 as SGDLS and CDR2 as YYNGEE. CDR3 protein: CASSFSGDYYEQYF. The CDR3 DNA follows: TGTGCCAGTAGTTTCTCGGGGGATTACTACGAGCAGTACTTC.

The chain recombines TRBV9 with TRBJ1-2; D is perhaps TRBD1 (6 bases). Trimming took 3 bases from V and 2 from J, leaving 17 bases between them. The CDR3 covers 16 residues. Germline V gene data show CDR1 as SGDLS and CDR2 as YYNGEE. In DNA, the CDR3 is TGTGCCAGCAGCGCCGGAGCGGGGGCGGGAAACTATGGCTACACCTTC. Residues: CASSAGAGAGNYGYTF.

V and J are TRBV27 and TRBJ1-2; 8 bases are shared with TRBD1. The CDR3 has 14 amino acids. Germline V CDR1 and CDR2: MNHEY, SMNVEV (reference sequence). V shed 5 bases, J shed 8 bases, and the junction held 10 bases outside the gene matches. In DNA form, the CDR3 reads TGTGCCAGCAGTCCCAGGACAGGGTTTGGGGGCTACACCTTC. This sequence encodes CASSPRTGFGGYTF.

This chain links TRBV5-4 with TRBJ1-1; 11 bases are a match to TRBD1. CDR1 SGHNT and CDR2 YYREEE come from the germline V gene (reference sequence). The length of the CDR3 is 18 residues. V was clipped by 1 base and J by 3 bases; unmatched bases: 11. The CDR3 protein is CASSLWGDRGRLDTEAFF. In DNA, the CDR3 is TGTGCCAGCAGCTTGTGGGGGGACAGGGGGAGGTTGGACACTGAAGCTTTCTTT.

A remark on this clone: Other DNA variants within this sample encode the same CDR3. The J gene is TRBJ1-5, the V gene TRBV9, with unresolved D. The CDR3 consists of 13 residues. Germline V gene lookup returns CDR1 SGDLS and CDR2 YYNGEE. Trimming left V 0 bases short and J 4 bases short, with 5 bases between. CDR3 amino acids: CASSVAGNQPQHF. For the CDR3, the DNA is TGTGCCAGCAGCGTAGCAGGTAATCAGCCCCAGCATTTT.

V usage is TRBV10-2 and J usage is TRBJ1-5; D ambiguous. V was trimmed by 2 bases and J by 9 bases, leaving 8 bases between them. From germline, CDR1 is WSHSY and CDR2 SAAADI. The CDR3 runs to 12 residues. In DNA form, the CDR3 reads TGCGCCAGCAGTGAGGGGCCACGGCCCCAGCATTTT. Amino acid sequence: CASSEGPRPQHF.

The rearrangement uses TRBV9 and TRBJ2-5, with 7 bases matching TRBD1. This CDR3 is 13 amino acids long. The ends lost 3 bases at V and 9 bases at J; junction bases unmatched: 8. CDR1 SGDLS and CDR2 YYNGEE come from the germline V gene. The CDR3 sequence: CASSAWDSRSQYF. CDR3 DNA: TGTGCCAGCAGCGCTTGGGACAGCAGGTCCCAGTACTTC. Full variable domain (rest looked up from reference TRBV9 and TRBJ2-5): DSGVTQTPKHLITATGQRVTLRCSPRSGDLSVYWYQQSLDQGLQFLIQYYNGEERAKGNILERFSAQQFPDLHSELNLSSLELGDSALYFCASSAWDSRSQYFGPGTRLLVL.

V and J are TRBV7-3 and TRBJ2-2; TRBD2 is a possible D gene (6 bases). The germline V gene encodes CDR1 SGHTA and CDR2 FQGTGA. Trimming cost V 5 bases and J 11 bases, with 12 bases left between them. The CDR3 spans 12 residues. Here the CDR3 DNA reads TGTGCCAGCAGCCCTTATAGCGGAGAGCTGTTTTTT. It encodes CASSPYSGELFF. Using reference TRBV7-3 and TRBJ2-2 for the parts outside the CDR3, the full variable domain is GAGVSQTPSNKVTEKGKYVELRCDPISGHTALYWYRQSLGQGPEFLIYFQGTGAADDSGLPNDRFFAVRPEGSVSTLKIQRTERGDSAVYLCASSPYSGELFFGEGSRLTVL.

The V gene is TRBV28, the J gene TRBJ1-5, with 10 nucleotides matching TRBD1. Trimming cost V 3 bases and J 7 bases; bases outside gene matches: 6. Germline loops: CDR1 MDHEN, CDR2 SYDVKM. The CDR3 contains 15 residues. The CDR3 coding sequence is TGTGCCAGCAGTTTGGGACAGGGGATTCGACAGCCCCAGCATTTT. It encodes CASSLGQGIRQPQHF.

The V gene is TRBV15, the J gene TRBJ2-7; 9 bases line up with TRBD1. This CDR3 is built from 15 residues. The ends lost 0 bases at V and 4 bases at J; junction bases unmatched: 4. Germline CDR1 is LNHNV and CDR2 is YYDKDF (reference sequence). CDR3 in DNA: TGTGCCACCAGCAGAGATCTCGGGACAGGGTACGAGCAGTACTTC. Translating gives CATSRDLGTGYEQYF.

The chain couples TRBV13 to TRBJ2-1, with 8 bases aligning to TRBD1. In germline, CDR1 is PRHDT, CDR2 FYEKMQ (reference sequence). After removal of 4 bases from V and 1 base from J, the junction contained 3 bases not matched to a gene. The CDR3 is made up of 15 amino acids. This CDR3 reads CASSSGQGSYNEQFF. CDR3 nucleotides: TGTGCCAGCAGCTCCGGACAGGGATCCTACAATGAGCAGTTCTTC. Drawing the rest from reference TRBV13 and TRBJ2-1, the complete variable domain is AAGVIQSPRHLIKEKRETATLKCYPIPRHDTVYWYQQGPGQDPQFLISFYEKMQSDKGSIPDRFSAQQFSDYHSELNMSSLELGDSALYFCASSSGQGSYNEQFFGPGTRLTVL.

The chain is built from TRBV29-1 and TRBJ2-5; the match to TRBD1 covers 9 bases. V lost 4 bases to trimming and J lost 1 base; unmatched junction nucleotides: 1. Germline CDR1 and CDR2: SQVTM and ANQGSEA. The CDR3 loop spans 13 amino acids. CDR3 sequence (DNA): TGCAGCGTTGCGACAGGGGGCCAAGAGACCCAGTACTTC. It encodes CSVATGGQETQYF.

The chain has TRBV4-1 and TRBJ2-5; no definite D call. This CDR3 region has 14 residues. V lost 2 bases to trimming and J lost 5 bases, with 12 bases between them. CDR1 MGHRA and CDR2 YSYEKL come from the germline V gene. The CDR3 region is CASSQTRGVETQYF. In nucleotides, the CDR3 is TGCGCCAGCAGCCAAACCCGAGGTGTTGAGACCCAGTACTTC.

The rearrangement uses TRBV7-6 and TRBJ2-1; D gene uncertain. CDR3 length equals 14 residues. CDR1 and CDR2 from the germline V gene are SGHVS and FNYEAQ. Trimming removed 7 bases from V and 3 bases from J, with 13 bases in between. CDR3 in DNA: TGTGCCAGCACCGACTCATCCGGCTACAATGAGCAGTTCTTC. This gives the protein CASTDSSGYNEQFF.

This clone has just one count. The chain links TRBV7-2 to TRBJ2-7, with 11 bases identical to TRBD2. J lost 3 bases, V lost 3 bases, and 4 bases had no gene match. Germline V CDR1 and CDR2: SGHTA, FQGNSA. The CDR3 spans 15 residues. CDR3 region: CASSFSGTSGYEQYF. The CDR3 DNA reads as TGTGCCAGCAGCTTCTCCGGGACTAGCGGCTACGAGCAGTACTTC.

The chain is built from TRBV4-3 and TRBJ1-4; D remains ambiguous. CDR1 is LGHNA and CDR2 is YSLEER in the germline V gene. Deletions cut 0 bases from V and 7 bases from J, with 9 bases between. This CDR3 spans 14 amino acids. In nucleotides, the CDR3 is TGCGCCAGCAGCCAAGATGTTACAGCTGAAAAACTGTTTTTT. Amino acids: CASSQDVTAEKLFF.

The rearrangement links TRBV6-2 or TRBV6-3 to TRBJ1-5; possibly TRBD1 for D (6 bases). The CDR3 length is 15 residues. V was shortened by 3 bases and J by 6 bases, with 15 bases between the two germline ends. Germline CDR1 MNHEY, CDR2 SVGEGT. The CDR3 bases are TGTGCCAGCAGTTATATGAACAGGGTCTTTCAGCCCCAGCATTTT. Its protein is CASSYMNRVFQPQHF.